What follows describes a single TCR beta chain. The antigen remains undetermined. This sample is drawn from a study of post-analysis software for immune sequencing data. Study-wide background: Relapsing-remitting, secondary progressive and progressive-relapsing forms made up the multiple sclerosis disease courses.

CDR3 length: 14 residues. Germline loops: CDR1 MDHEN, CDR2 SYDVKM. Each TCR beta cDNA library carried unique molecular identifiers. The yield from roughly 1 to 10 million T cells was roughly 500,000 cDNA molecules in total. TCRdb reprocessed the PCR reads with MiXCR, giving one entry per CDR3 protein. The table records roughly 400,000 distinct CDR3 sequences, approximately 37% of them present only once. Notes on the study in general: Significantly decreased normalized Chao1 diversity was recorded for multiple sclerosis patients relative to controls. By F measure, strong co-clustering occurred among samples prepared in the same batch. Comparison of patients with controls showed 4 to 6 TRBV segments more frequent in patients, TRBV5-6, TRBV5-1 and TRBV20-1 among them.

Sequenced: blood. The J gene is TRBJ2-1, the V gene TRBV28; TRBD2 matches 8 bases. The DNA matches TRBJ2-7 better at its end, which makes the J call doubtful. This TCR derives from a girl aged 2-10 years with multiple sclerosis. CDR3 region: CASSRRSGSDEQYF. CDR3 DNA: TGTGCCAGCAGTCGTCGGAGCGGGAGTGACGAGCAGTACTTC.